This entry describes one TCR beta chain. Its target is unknown. The data belong to a study of shared clonotypes between healthy human individuals. The study, taken as a whole, reports: As a rule, naive subsets had a larger estimated richness than memory subsets. Researchers sampled blood only, noting tissue repertoires likely differ.

The CD4+ fraction was divided into a CD45RA+ naive subset and a CD45RA-negative memory subset. The CDR3 totals 14 residues. V lost 4 bases and J lost 5, with 12 bases in between. Looked up from germline, CDR1 is KGHSH and CDR2 is LQKENI. Generated by immunoSEQ multiplex PCR, the TCRdb table keeps only in-frame clones and is missing some. The sample lists 2 million to 2.5 million clones; 93% were seen once. The chain carries TRBV18 and TRBJ2-1, with no clear D. The sequenced sample consisted of naive CD4+ T cells from PBMCs. Subset reported: CD45RA+ positively selected. The receptor comes from a man aged 18 to 29 in good health. Some clones in this sample may be carry-over from other donors' samples. The CDR3 loop is CASSQTSRDNEQFF. DNA of the CDR3: TGTGCCAGCTCACAAACTTCCCGGGACAATGAGCAGTTCTTC.